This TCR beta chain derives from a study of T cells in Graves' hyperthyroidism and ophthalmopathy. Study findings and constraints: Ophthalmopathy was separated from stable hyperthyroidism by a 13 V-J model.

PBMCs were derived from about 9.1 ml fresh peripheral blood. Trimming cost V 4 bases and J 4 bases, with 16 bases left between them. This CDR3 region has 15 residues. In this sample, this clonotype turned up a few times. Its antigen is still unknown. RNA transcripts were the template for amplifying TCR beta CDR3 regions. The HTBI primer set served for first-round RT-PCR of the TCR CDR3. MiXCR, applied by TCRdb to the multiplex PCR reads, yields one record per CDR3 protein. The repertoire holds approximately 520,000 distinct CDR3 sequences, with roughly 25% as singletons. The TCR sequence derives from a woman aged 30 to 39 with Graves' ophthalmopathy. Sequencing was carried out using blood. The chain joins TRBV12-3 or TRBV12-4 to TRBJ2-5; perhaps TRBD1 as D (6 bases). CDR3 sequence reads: CASSSTGTNRETQYF. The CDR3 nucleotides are TGTGCCAGCAGTTCTACCGGGACAAACCGAGAGACCCAGTACTTC.